Listed below are T cell receptor beta chains from one sample, sequenced in a study of spatial heterogeneity in lung cancer. In TCRdb, the 5' RACE reads were re-called with MiXCR into one record per CDR3 protein. Found here are fewer than 3,500 distinct CDR3 sequences, 20% of them singletons; the top ten hold 35% to 50%. The sample here was PBMCs, taken at follow-up. The source is a male donor with early-stage non-small cell lung cancer. Each CDR3 is given with its conserved first and last residue. D genes are given only for firm matches. Some rows mark clone size as missing; the rest say once, few, many or name a class of expanded clone.

j_call	clone_size	v_call	d_call	cdr3_nt	cdr3_aa
TRBJ2-1	large	TRBV7-2	.	TGTGCCAGCAGCCGCTACAATGAGCAGTTCTTC	CASSRYNEQFF
TRBJ2-3	.	TRBV11-2	TRBD2	TGTGCCAGCAGCTCCCTAGCGGGGGGGCGTGAAGATACGCAGTATTTT	CASSSLAGGREDTQYF
TRBJ1-1	medium-sized	TRBV7-9	.	TGTGCCAGCAGCCCTATGGCCAGAAACACTGAAGCTTTCTTT	CASSPMARNTEAFF
TRBJ1-1	.	TRBV9	.	TGTGCCAGCAGCCTGGCCGACACTGAAGCTTTCTTT	CASSLADTEAFF
TRBJ1-2	few	TRBV6-1	.	TGTGCCAGCAGTGAAACCCCAGGGGAGGGCTACACCTTC	CASSETPGEGYTF
TRBJ1-5	many	TRBV29-1	.	TGCAGCGCTGGCGCCGGATGGGGTATGAATCAGCCCCAGCATTTT	CSAGAGWGMNQPQHF
TRBJ2-5	many	TRBV10-3	TRBD1	TGTGCCATCAGTGAGGACAGGGTTGTAGAGACCCAGTACTTC	CAISEDRVVETQYF
TRBJ2-3	.	TRBV10-2	.	TGCGCCAGCAGTGAGTCGAAAGGGGCAGTAGGGTTCGGCGCAGATACGCAGTATTTT	CASSESKGAVGFGADTQYF
TRBJ2-7	medium-sized	TRBV5-1	.	TGCGCCAGCAGGGGGGCCCCGGACGAGCAGTACTTC	CASRGAPDEQYF
TRBJ2-5	medium-sized	TRBV5-6	.	TGTGCCAGCAACCCAGGGGCGGGTGTGGAGACCCAGTACTTC	CASNPGAGVETQYF
TRBJ2-3	many	TRBV6-6	.	TGTGCCAGCAGTCCGGGGGATACGCAGTATTTT	CASSPGDTQYF
TRBJ1-2	few	TRBV12-3/TRBV12-4	.	TGTGCCAGCAGTTCTACCGGGACTAGAATCGGCTACACCTTC	CASSSTGTRIGYTF
TRBJ2-3	many	TRBV7-9	TRBD2	TGTGCCAGCAGCTTCCAGGGAGGGACAGATACGCAGTATTTT	CASSFQGGTDTQYF
TRBJ1-1	large	TRBV7-9	.	TGTGCCAGCAGCTCTTCGAGTGAAGCTTTCTTT	CASSSSSEAFF
TRBJ1-2	medium-sized	TRBV29-1	TRBD1	TGCAGCGTGTGGGGGACAGGGGGCGCGGGGCCCTATGGCTACACCTTC	CSVWGTGGAGPYGYTF
TRBJ1-2	medium-sized	TRBV7-2	.	TGTGCCAGCAGCTCCCATTCTTTTTGGTTTCAGAAGGTGCAAAATGGCTACACCTTC	CASSSHSFWFQKVQNGYTF
TRBJ2-2	medium-sized	TRBV5-4	.	TGTGCCAGCAGCCGGGGTAGTAGTTTCAACACCGGGGAGCTGTTTTTT	CASSRGSSFNTGELFF
TRBJ2-7	few	TRBV13	.	TGTGCCAGCAGCTTCTCCCTCACCTACGAGCAGTACTTC	CASSFSLTYEQYF
TRBJ2-4	many	TRBV3-1	.	TGTGCCAGCAGTCAAACGCCTTTCTATACCAAAAACATTCAGTACTTC	CASSQTPFYTKNIQYF
TRBJ2-7	few	TRBV7-9	TRBD2	TGTGCCAGCAGCTCCGGGACTAGCGGTTACGAGCAGTACTTC	CASSSGTSGYEQYF
TRBJ1-5	medium-sized	TRBV20-1	.	TGCAGTGCTAGAGTTCGGGGAGGGATTAGCAATCAGCCCCAGCATTTT	CSARVRGGISNQPQHF
TRBJ2-1	many	TRBV6-5	TRBD2	TGTGCCAGCAGTTACGCAACTAGCGACTACAATGAGCAGTTCTTC	CASSYATSDYNEQFF
TRBJ1-2	many	TRBV2	.	TGTGCCAGCATATGGCGACAGGACTATGGCTACACCTTC	CASIWRQDYGYTF
TRBJ2-5	few	TRBV7-2	.	TGTGCCAGCAGCCTTTCTGGGGGGGAGACCCAGTACTTC	CASSLSGGETQYF
TRBJ2-3	.	TRBV20-1	TRBD1	TGCAGTGCTAGATACGGGACAGGGAATACGCAGTATTTT	CSARYGTGNTQYF
TRBJ1-1	medium-sized	TRBV3-1	TRBD1	TGTGCCAGCAGCCAACCGGTTGGACAGGCCACTGAAGCTTTCTTT	CASSQPVGQATEAFF
TRBJ2-1	.	TRBV2	.	TGTGCCAGCAGTGAAGCGGCGCGCCTTGACAATGAGCAGTTCTTC	CASSEAARLDNEQFF
TRBJ2-3	many	TRBV10-3	.	TGTGCCATCAGTGAGATGACTAGGACTAGCACAGATACGCAGTATTTT	CAISEMTRTSTDTQYF
TRBJ2-2	medium-sized	TRBV6-1	TRBD1	TGTGCCAGCAATATCGGACAGGGGGCCGGTGGGGAGCTGTTTTTT	CASNIGQGAGGELFF
TRBJ1-2	medium-sized	TRBV6-5	.	TGTGCCAGCAGCCGCGCCAACTACAACTATGGCTACACCTTC	CASSRANYNYGYTF
TRBJ2-6	medium-sized	TRBV2	TRBD1	TGTGCCAGCGAGCGACCGGGACAGGGTTCCTCTGGGGCCAACGTCCTGACTTTC	CASERPGQGSSGANVLTF
TRBJ2-6	many	TRBV30	.	TGTGCCTGGATGAACGCTGGAGGGGCCAACGTCCTGACTTTC	CAWMNAGGANVLTF
TRBJ2-3	many	TRBV2	TRBD2	TGTGCCAGCAGTGAAGGGACTAGCGGTAGCACAGATACGCAGTATTTT	CASSEGTSGSTDTQYF
TRBJ2-1	medium-sized	TRBV6-5	TRBD2	TGTGCCAGCAGTTCCTCTCTACTAGCGGGAGACAGTGAGCAGTTCTTC	CASSSSLLAGDSEQFF
TRBJ2-1	medium-sized	TRBV3-1	TRBD2	TGTGCCAGCAGCCCCGGGACTAGCGGCTACAATGAGCAGTTCTTC	CASSPGTSGYNEQFF
TRBJ2-5	medium-sized	TRBV12-3/TRBV12-4	TRBD2	TGTGCCAGCAGTCCCCTATTGCGGGAGCAAGAGACCCAGTACTTC	CASSPLLREQETQYF
TRBJ2-3	.	TRBV7-9	.	TGTGCCAGCAGGGGTCCCTTCCTCGGCACAGATACGCAGTATTTT	CASRGPFLGTDTQYF
TRBJ2-4	many	TRBV5-1	TRBD2	TGCGCCAGCAGCTTTACTAGCGGCGCCAAAAACATTCAGTACTTC	CASSFTSGAKNIQYF
TRBJ2-2	hyperexpanded	TRBV7-3	TRBD2	TGTGCCAGCAGCCGACTAGCGTATGGCGGGGAGCTGTTTTTT	CASSRLAYGGELFF
TRBJ1-1	many	TRBV16	.	TGTGCCAGCAGCCAAACTGAGAACACTGAAGCTTTCTTT	CASSQTENTEAFF
TRBJ2-6	few	TRBV4-3	.	TGCGCCAGCAGCCAAGATTTCCTCTCTGGGGCCAACGTCCTGACTTTC	CASSQDFLSGANVLTF
TRBJ2-5	many	TRBV7-7	TRBD1	TGTGCCAGCAGCCCGGGGACAGGGGAGAAGGAGACCCAGTACTTC	CASSPGTGEKETQYF
TRBJ1-4	large	TRBV4-2	.	TGTGCCAGCAGCCTCACCCGGCCCAATGAAAAACTGTTTTTT	CASSLTRPNEKLFF
TRBJ2-2	many	TRBV7-3	TRBD2	TGTGCCAGCAGTCCTTGGGTCCCCCGAACCCTCCGCGCGGGGGGCACCAACACCGGGGAGCTGTTTTTT	CASSPWVPRTLRAGGTNTGELFF
TRBJ1-2	.	TRBV20-1	.	TGCAGTGCTAGGGGATATGGCTACACCTTC	CSARGYGYTF
TRBJ1-2	medium-sized	TRBV27	.	TGTGCCAGCAGTCGAACAGGTGCCTATGGCTACACCTTC	CASSRTGAYGYTF
TRBJ1-4	medium-sized	TRBV7-2	TRBD1	TGTGCCAGCAGACGAACAGGCACAGGGGGAGGTGAAAAACTGTTTTTT	CASRRTGTGGGEKLFF
TRBJ1-6	medium-sized	TRBV6-5	TRBD1	TGTGCCAGCAGTTACCTCCCCGGGGACAGAAATTCACCCCTCCACTTT	CASSYLPGDRNSPLHF
TRBJ2-3	few	TRBV4-2	TRBD2	TGTGCCAGCAGCCAAGAAGCGGGGGGGCCGGATACGCAGTATTTT	CASSQEAGGPDTQYF
TRBJ2-5	.	TRBV5-1	.	TGCGCCAGCAGTAGCTGGGGCCCCCAAGAGACCCAGTACTTC	CASSSWGPQETQYF
TRBJ2-2	many	TRBV10-3	.	TGTGCCATCAGGTTCGGGCAGGGCGCGAACACCGGGGAGCTGTTTTTT	CAIRFGQGANTGELFF
TRBJ2-2	medium-sized	TRBV10-3	TRBD1	TGTGCCATCAATACGGGACAGTCGAACACCGGGGAGCTGTTTTTT	CAINTGQSNTGELFF
TRBJ2-2	.	TRBV7-2	TRBD1	TGTGCCAGCAGGCCTCGTTTTGGGACAGAGAACACCGGGGAGCTGTTTTTT	CASRPRFGTENTGELFF
TRBJ2-7	medium-sized	TRBV15	TRBD1	TGTGCCACCAGCAGACTGACAGGGGCCGACGAGCAGTACTTC	CATSRLTGADEQYF